The 19 T cell receptor beta chains given below trace back to one sample, sequenced in a study of cytomegalovirus exposure and HLA in healthy donors. PCR involved 60 Vbeta and 13 Jbeta primers. Using immunoSEQ multiplex PCR, the repertoire was profiled, and TCRdb retains in-frame clones only, with some absent. The table includes around 170,000 clones, about four fifths detected once. The sequenced sample consisted of PBMCs. Source of these receptors: a woman aged 25 to 45 in good health and CMV-seronegative.

This sequence joins TRBV5-6 and TRBJ2-1, with D possibly being TRBD1 (6 bases). The V gene's germline CDR1 is SGHDT and CDR2 YYEEEE. The CDR3 covers 15 residues. The V and J ends lost 2 bases and 5 bases respectively, with 14 bases between them. The CDR3: CASSFQPGHDNEQFF. CDR3 coding DNA: TGTGCCAGCAGCTTCCAGCCGGGACATGACAATGAGCAGTTCTTC. The variable domain in full, completed from reference TRBV5-6 and TRBJ2-1, reads DAGVTQSPTHLIKTRGQQVTLRCSPKSGHDTVSWYQQALGQGPQFIFQYYEEEERQRGNFPDRFSGHQFPNYSSELNVNALLLGDSALYLCASSFQPGHDNEQFFGPGTRLTVL.

This clone was seen just once. J is TRBJ1-1 and V is TRBV21-1. TRBV21-1 has pseudogene status. The CDR3 length is 15 residues. CDR3 nucleotides: TGTGCCAGCAGCAAAGCACGGGGTGTAGGTGCTGAAGCTTTCTTT. It codes for CASSKARGVGAEAFF.

This clone appeared a single time. The chain recombines TRBV7-9 with TRBJ1-1, with D maybe TRBD1 (6 bases). This CDR3 is 14 amino acids long. V lost 5 bases, J lost 1 base, and 11 bases lay in between. The germline gives CDR1 SEHNR, CDR2 FQNEAQ (reference sequence). The CDR3 coding sequence is TGTGCCAGCAGCCGTCAACAGGGGAACACTGAAGCTTTCTTT. Encoded protein: CASSRQQGNTEAFF. The whole variable domain, remainder taken from reference TRBV7-9 and TRBJ1-1, is DTGVSQNPRHKITKRGQNVTFRCDPISEHNRLYWYRQTLGQGPEFLTYFQNEAQLEKSRLLSDRFSAERPKGSFSTLEIQRTEQGDSAMYLCASSRQQGNTEAFFGQGTRLTVV.

This chain joins TRBV7-7 and TRBJ2-1; TRBD1 agrees at 7 bases. The CDR3 spans 16 residues. The trim removed 2 bases at V and 2 bases at J, leaving 6 bases unmatched. Germline V gene lookup returns CDR1 SSHAT and CDR2 FNYEAQ (reference sequence). CDR3: CASSLRGQVPYNEQFF. The CDR3 nucleotides read TGTGCCAGCAGCTTACGTGGACAGGTGCCCTACAATGAGCAGTTCTTC.

With respect to this clone: The same CDR3 arises from other DNA sequences in this sample as well. The rearrangement links TRBV6-5 to TRBJ1-1, with D possibly TRBD1 on 5 matching bases. Per germline, CDR1 MNHEY and CDR2 SVGAGI. Trimming left V 2 bases short and J 5 bases short, with 9 bases between. The CDR3 is made up of 13 amino acids. The CDR3 DNA follows: TGTGCCAGCAGTTACGGGGGGAGTACTGAAGCTTTCTTT. Protein sequence: CASSYGGSTEAFF.

The CDR3 protein is CASSYAGTGLYEQYF. The CDR3 DNA is TGTGCCAGCTCTTACGCCGGGACAGGACTTTACGAGCAGTACTTC. J is TRBJ2-7 and V is TRBV6-6; 8 positions match TRBD1. The junction had 13 bases not matched to a gene; V was cut back by 8 bases and J by 4 bases. The germline CDR1 and CDR2 sequences are MNHNY and SVGAGI (reference sequence). CDR3 length: 15 residues.

The gene calls are TRBV2 and TRBJ2-7; unclear D gene. Trimming took 3 bases from V and 7 from J, leaving 13 bases between them. From germline, CDR1 is SNHLY and CDR2 FYNNEI. The CDR3 is made up of 13 amino acids. The CDR3 coding sequence is TGTGCCAGCAGTGAGAGACTTAGGCCGGAGCAGTACTTC. Its translation: CASSERLRPEQYF.

The rearrangement joins TRBV13 to TRBJ2-5; D possibly corresponds to TRBD1 (6 bases). CDR1 and CDR2 (germline): PRHDT, FYEKMQ (reference sequence). There are 14 residues in the CDR3. Between the trimmed V and J ends, which lost 5 bases and 5 bases, there was a span of 15 bases. In DNA, the CDR3 is TGTGCCAGCAGCCATACAGGGTTTCGGGAGACCCAGTACTTC. Amino acid sequence: CASSHTGFRETQYF.

The rearrangement links TRBV5-6 to TRBJ1-2; 8 bases fit TRBD1. This CDR3 comprises 13 residues. With V trimmed by 4 bases and J by 8 bases, 7 bases remained unmatched. CDR1 SGHDT and CDR2 YYEEEE come from the germline V gene. CDR3: CASSQQGVGGYTF. The CDR3 bases are TGTGCCAGCAGCCAACAGGGGGTTGGGGGCTACACCTTC.

A word on this clone: A junction boundary mismatches the germline segment, possibly from a read error. V is TRBV9 and J is TRBJ1-2, with 11 bases that match TRBD1. CDR1 and CDR2 from the germline V gene are SGDLS and YYNGEE. The CDR3 spans 15 residues. CDR3 coding DNA: TGTGCCAGCAGCGCCGGACAGGGGGCTAAATATGGCTACACCTTC. Its translation: CASSAGQGAKYGYTF.

V is TRBV4-2 and J is TRBJ2-2; 7 nucleotides align to TRBD2. CDR3 size: 17 residues. V lost 0 bases to trimming and J lost 4 bases; unmatched junction nucleotides: 8. Germline assignment: CDR1 LGHNA and CDR2 YNFKEQ. The CDR3 bases are TGTGCCAGCAGCCAAGATGTGCGGGGGATGGCCACCGGGGAGCTGTTTTTT. It is translated as CASSQDVRGMATGELFF.

This chain links TRBV7-3 with TRBJ2-2; 8 nucleotides agree with TRBD2. The germline CDR1 and CDR2 sequences are SGHTA and FQGTGA. CDR3 size: 17 residues. Germline trimming cut 0 bases from V and 1 base from J; bases unmatched to any gene: 4. Here the CDR3 DNA reads TGTGCCAGCAGCTTAACCACGGGGGGGTGGAACACCGGGGAGCTGTTTTTT. It specifies CASSLTTGGWNTGELFF.

The chain is built from TRBV4-3 and TRBJ1-4; D is uncertain. Trimming removed 4 bases at V and 4 bases at J, with 13 bases between. Germline V lookup: CDR1 LGHNA, CDR2 YSLEER. The CDR3 totals 15 residues. CDR3 sequence (DNA): TGCGCCAGCAGCCCATCGGGAGGGAATAATGAAAAACTGTTTTTT. Encoded protein: CASSPSGGNNEKLFF.

This chain joins TRBV6-5 and TRBJ1-2; no firm D call. V was trimmed by 2 bases and J by 4 bases, leaving 11 bases between them. Germline assignment: CDR1 MNHEY and CDR2 SVGAGI. This CDR3 has 14 residues. The CDR3 DNA follows: TGTGCCAGCAGTTACACGGGGAGCAGCTATGGCTACACCTTC. This sequence encodes CASSYTGSSYGYTF.

This clone has just a few counts. V and J are TRBV4-2 and TRBJ2-2; tentative D call: TRBD1 (6 bases). Trimming took off 1 base at V and 1 base at J, with 16 bases between the two ends. This CDR3 is 18 amino acids long. Looked up from germline, CDR1 is LGHNA and CDR2 is YNFKEQ. The CDR3 DNA reads as TGTGCCAGCAGCCAAGGGTCCGTCCAGGGGAGGAACACCGGGGAGCTGTTTTTT. Amino acid sequence: CASSQGSVQGRNTGELFF.

The chain joins TRBV5-6 to TRBJ1-1, with a possible D match to TRBD1 (5 bases). V was shortened by 4 bases and J by 2 bases, with 15 bases between the two germline ends. CDR1 and CDR2 from the germline V gene are SGHDT and YYEEEE. The CDR3 totals 15 residues. The CDR3 is CASSLRGSYNTEAFF. The CDR3 nucleotides are TGTGCCAGCAGCCTCCGGGGGTCGTACAACACTGAAGCTTTCTTT.

V usage is TRBV6-5 and J usage is TRBJ1-1; TRBD1 matches 7 bases. The CDR3 runs 15 residues. After removal of 8 bases from V and 0 bases from J, the junction contained 9 bases not matched to a gene. The germline V gene encodes CDR1 MNHEY and CDR2 SVGAGI. This CDR3 is CASALQGTLNTEAFF. The CDR3 bases are TGTGCCAGCGCGTTACAGGGGACCTTGAACACTGAAGCTTTCTTT.

On this clone itself: Germline and junction disagree at one end, which may indicate a read error. The chain is built from TRBV7-9 and TRBJ2-3; no clear D gene. Germline CDR1 is SEHNR and CDR2 is FQNEAQ (reference sequence). The CDR3 is 10 residues long. The CDR3 protein is CASSWAPRRF. The CDR3 DNA sequence: TGTGCCAGCAGCTGGGCCCCCCGTAGGTTT.

The chain uses TRBV5-1 and TRBJ2-1; the D is unclear. Per the germline V gene, CDR1 is SGHRS and CDR2 is YFSETQ. The CDR3 sequence is 12 residues long. V was pared by 2 bases and J by 4 bases, with 4 bases between. The CDR3 DNA reads as TGCGCCAGCAGCTTTCAATACAATGAGCAGTTCTTC. It specifies CASSFQYNEQFF.